This T cell receptor (beta chain) was documented in a study of immune evolution from preneoplasia to lung adenocarcinoma (dated by TCRdb to the early 2020s). Some background on the complete study: HLA loss of heterozygosity was found in about 6.3% of AIS, over 13% of MIA and roughly 30% of ADC lesions, and in no AAH lesions. The study combined immune gene expression, TCR sequencing and multiplex immunofluorescence to profile immune contexture across lung adenocarcinoma precursors and invasive adenocarcinoma. Resected precursor lesions (AAH, AIS, MIA) and invasive adenocarcinomas were each compared against paired morphologically normal lung tissue. Sample size was determined by specimen availability and not by a prior power calculation. The immune data were combined with whole exome sequencing and methylation data from the same cohort of nodules. The overall cohort was made up of some 49 patients with pulmonary nodules who had surgical resection. TCR sequencing data came from approximately 56 patients. According to the study, around 99 samples were used for TCR sequencing. POLYSOLVER was used to infer Class I HLA alleles from exome data, while LOHHLA was used to detect allele-specific HLA loss.

TCR beta CDR3 regions were sequenced from DNA using the immunoSEQ hsTCRbeta Kit. The study's own analysis went as follows. TCR sequencing data were analysed with the ImmunoSEQ Analyzer. T cell clonality was calculated on productive rearrangements as 1 minus Pielou's evenness. T cell diversity was measured with the inverse Simpson index on productive templates. T cell density was defined as TCR beta template counts normalized to usable DNA, with usable DNA estimated by amplifying and sequencing housekeeping genes. TCR metrics were compared across histologic stages using two-sided Kruskal-Wallis tests. TCRdb stores this immuneACCESS table with in-frame sequences only. Part of the clones is absent; in the studies checked, under half of the shortfall reflects unresolved V genes, and no reason is known for the rest. The D gene and trimming were derived from the DNA, and the V and J assignments and clone size from that table. The sample records roughly 6,300 clones, 75% to 80% of which are singletons. About 7.9% of the sample is held by the ten biggest clonotypes.

Points on this clone: Its cognate antigen has yet to be identified. There are no base qualities to consult, and no much larger clone falls within one base.

Overall study results and their limits: Clonality was highest in normal lung, while later-stage lesions appeared to show lower clonality but higher T cell density and diversity. T cell clonality was highest in KRAS-mutant nodules compared with EGFR-mutant or double wild-type lesions. The findings reflected association rather than direct causation, and larger cohorts with long-term follow-up and longitudinal biopsies were considered necessary. The highest top T cell clone frequencies were observed in normal lung, and a progressive decrease in top T cell clone frequencies appeared to occur from AAH through AIS, MIA and invasive adenocarcinoma. Because all patients came from Japan and China, whether the findings apply to Western populations was uncertain.

The patients had resection in Japan or China between about 2013 and 2017. Histologic diagnosis of each case was confirmed independently by two lung cancer pathologists on H&E slides. Macro-dissection after pathologic assessment enriched premalignant or tumor cells for nucleic acid extraction. DNA was isolated from FFPE tissue using the AllPrep DNA/RNA FFPE Kit. The sequencing input was FFPE lung adenocarcinoma in situ tissue. Sample cell subset or site, as interpreted from the label and publication: preinvasive adenocarcinoma in situ (AIS). The TCR sequence derives from an older donor with lung adenocarcinoma.

The CDR3 region reads CASSEVPPQHF. The sequenced DNA is TGTGCCAGCAGTGAAGTACCACCCCAGCATTTT. The V and J genes are TRBV6-1 and TRBJ1-5; no D gene call is confident. The CDR3 spans 11 residues, from the cysteine through the phenylalanine. Only the CDR3 DNA stays, 33 bases, in frame from base 1. CDR1 and CDR2 are drawn from the germline V gene: MNHNS, SASEGT. The V and J ends are trimmed by 1 base and 10 bases, leaving 5 bases between them.